This is a list of T cell receptor beta chains from one sample in a study of blood T cell repertoires in COVID-19. Libraries were prepared by immunoSEQ multiplex PCR; TCRdb keeps only in-frame clonotypes and omits some of them. The sample holds about 430,000 clones, about 90% seen once. Sequencing was carried out using peripheral blood. The receptors come from a young man with COVID-19, enrolled during active disease. Each CDR3 is given with its conserved first and last residue. Fields, in order: clone size, D gene, V gene, J gene, CDR3 protein, CDR3 DNA. The D gene is left open where the match is weak. Clone size appears in some rows only: once, few, many, or a class for an expanded clone.

clone size: once
D gene: .
V gene: TRBV5-1
J gene: TRBJ2-5
CDR3 protein: CASSLAGYETQYF
CDR3 DNA: TGCGCCAGCAGCTTGGCAGGCTACGAGACCCAGTACTTC

clone size: .
D gene: .
V gene: TRBV5-8
J gene: TRBJ1-5
CDR3 protein: CASSRGGAGNQPQHF
CDR3 DNA: TGTGCCAGCAGCCGAGGCGGGGCGGGCAATCAGCCCCAGCATTTT

clone size: .
D gene: TRBD1
V gene: TRBV24-1
J gene: TRBJ2-5
CDR3 protein: CATSDPGVDRGPRETQYF
CDR3 DNA: TGTGCCACCAGTGATCCCGGGGTTGACAGGGGTCCGAGAGAGACCCAGTACTTC

clone size: .
D gene: .
V gene: TRBV21-1
J gene: TRBJ1-6
CDR3 protein: CASSKRSIRDTGSPLHF
CDR3 DNA: TGTGCCAGCAGCAAAAGAAGCATCCGGGACACGGGGTCACCCCTCCACTTT

clone size: .
D gene: TRBD1
V gene: TRBV27
J gene: TRBJ2-5
CDR3 protein: CASSPHSTGARTETQYF
CDR3 DNA: TGTGCCAGCAGTCCTCACTCGACAGGGGCGCGGACAGAGACCCAGTACTTC

clone size: .
D gene: .
V gene: TRBV6-6
J gene: TRBJ2-1
CDR3 protein: CASSYSVRASYNEQFF
CDR3 DNA: TGTGCCAGCAGTTACTCGGTCCGCGCCTCCTACAATGAGCAGTTCTTC

clone size: .
D gene: TRBD1
V gene: TRBV28
J gene: TRBJ2-2
CDR3 protein: CASRTGNTGELFF
CDR3 DNA: TGTGCCAGCCGGACAGGGAACACCGGGGAGCTGTTTTTT

clone size: .
D gene: .
V gene: TRBV6-5
J gene: TRBJ2-5
CDR3 protein: CASSKLGGQETQYF
CDR3 DNA: TGTGCCAGCTCCAAACTGGGGGGACAAGAGACCCAGTACTTC

clone size: .
D gene: .
V gene: TRBV2
J gene: TRBJ2-1
CDR3 protein: CASSFITSNEQFF
CDR3 DNA: TGTGCCAGCAGTTTTATTACTAGCAATGAGCAGTTCTTC

clone size: .
D gene: .
V gene: TRBV5-8
J gene: TRBJ2-7
CDR3 protein: CASSLASGAASSYEQYF
CDR3 DNA: TGTGCCAGCAGCTTGGCCTCGGGAGCCGCTAGCTCCTACGAGCAGTACTTC

clone size: .
D gene: TRBD2
V gene: TRBV6-1
J gene: TRBJ2-1
CDR3 protein: CASSEYGRASYNEQFF
CDR3 DNA: TGTGCCAGCAGTGAATACGGGAGGGCCTCCTACAATGAGCAGTTCTTC

clone size: .
D gene: TRBD2
V gene: TRBV10-1
J gene: TRBJ2-5
CDR3 protein: CASRRLAEEEETQYF
CDR3 DNA: TGCGCCAGCAGGAGACTAGCGGAGGAGGAAGAGACCCAGTACTTC

clone size: .
D gene: TRBD2
V gene: TRBV7-9
J gene: TRBJ2-1
CDR3 protein: CASSLPIQRGAYNEQFF
CDR3 DNA: TGTGCCAGCAGCTTACCCATTCAGCGGGGGGCCTACAATGAGCAGTTCTTC

clone size: .
D gene: TRBD1
V gene: TRBV2
J gene: TRBJ2-3
CDR3 protein: CASSEDRGTTDTQYF
CDR3 DNA: TGTGCCAGCAGCGAGGACAGGGGGACAACAGATACGCAGTATTTT

clone size: once
D gene: TRBD2
V gene: TRBV11-2
J gene: TRBJ2-1
CDR3 protein: CASTPGGLAGGEQFF
CDR3 DNA: TGTGCCAGCACCCCAGGCGGACTAGCGGGAGGAGAGCAGTTCTTC

clone size: .
D gene: .
V gene: TRBV11-2
J gene: TRBJ2-1
CDR3 protein: CASRGTGILYNEQFF
CDR3 DNA: TGTGCCAGCAGGGGAACCGGGATCTTATACAATGAGCAGTTCTTC

clone size: .
D gene: TRBD2
V gene: TRBV29-1
J gene: TRBJ2-3
CDR3 protein: CSVVGSGIGTDTQYF
CDR3 DNA: TGCAGCGTTGTGGGAAGCGGGATAGGGACAGATACGCAGTATTTT

clone size: .
D gene: TRBD2
V gene: TRBV7-2
J gene: TRBJ2-7
CDR3 protein: CASSSLLRTSGPLYEQYF
CDR3 DNA: TGTGCCAGCAGCTCACTACTCAGGACTAGCGGACCCCTCTACGAGCAGTACTTC

clone size: .
D gene: TRBD2
V gene: TRBV5-4
J gene: TRBJ2-3
CDR3 protein: CASSPGGSTDTQYF
CDR3 DNA: TGTGCCAGCAGCCCGGGAGGCAGCACAGATACGCAGTATTTT

clone size: .
D gene: TRBD1
V gene: TRBV5-1
J gene: TRBJ2-1
CDR3 protein: CASSSQGADYNEQFF
CDR3 DNA: TGCGCCAGCAGCTCTCAGGGGGCTGACTACAATGAGCAGTTCTTC

clone size: .
D gene: .
V gene: TRBV19
J gene: TRBJ1-3
CDR3 protein: CASSIRRTQGNTIYF
CDR3 DNA: TGTGCCAGTAGTATTAGGAGGACGCAGGGAAACACCATATATTTT

clone size: .
D gene: .
V gene: TRBV25-1
J gene: TRBJ1-1
CDR3 protein: CASSDRTDYSFFLPEAFF
CDR3 DNA: TGTGCCAGCAGTGACCGGACAGACTACTCCTTTTTCCTCCCTGAAGCTTTCTTT

clone size: .
D gene: .
V gene: TRBV27
J gene: TRBJ2-2
CDR3 protein: CASSKLQGIGELFF
CDR3 DNA: TGTGCCAGCAGTAAACTTCAGGGTATCGGGGAGCTGTTTTTT

clone size: .
D gene: .
V gene: TRBV5-1
J gene: TRBJ2-3
CDR3 protein: CASSQSGRSTDTQYF
CDR3 DNA: TGCGCCAGCAGCCAGAGCGGGCGAAGCACAGATACGCAGTATTTT

clone size: .
D gene: .
V gene: TRBV9
J gene: TRBJ1-1
CDR3 protein: CASSVGPRQGITRAFF
CDR3 DNA: TGTGCCAGCAGCGTAGGCCCCCGGCAGGGCATAACACGAGCTTTCTTT

clone size: once
D gene: .
V gene: TRBV3-1/TRBV3-2
J gene: TRBJ1-1
CDR3 protein: CASSLSTAGYGAFF
CDR3 DNA: TGTGCCAGCAGCCTAAGCACGGCAGGGTATGGAGCTTTCTTT

clone size: .
D gene: .
V gene: TRBV18
J gene: TRBJ2-1
CDR3 protein: CASSLGQGGNNEQFF
CDR3 DNA: TGTGCCAGCTCACTCGGACAGGGAGGGAACAATGAGCAGTTCTTC

clone size: once
D gene: TRBD2
V gene: TRBV2
J gene: TRBJ2-3
CDR3 protein: CASGGGFSTDTQYF
CDR3 DNA: TGTGCCAGCGGGGGGGGATTTAGCACAGATACGCAGTATTTT

clone size: once
D gene: TRBD1
V gene: TRBV30
J gene: TRBJ1-5
CDR3 protein: CAWSLTGNQPQHF
CDR3 DNA: TGTGCCTGGAGTTTGACAGGGAATCAGCCCCAGCATTTT

clone size: .
D gene: TRBD2
V gene: TRBV5-1
J gene: TRBJ2-2
CDR3 protein: CASTIGEGRELFF
CDR3 DNA: TGCGCCAGCACCATTGGGGAGGGTCGGGAGCTGTTTTTT

clone size: once
D gene: TRBD2
V gene: TRBV7-3
J gene: TRBJ2-2
CDR3 protein: CASSPHPGSGTNTGELFF
CDR3 DNA: TGTGCCAGCAGCCCCCACCCAGGTAGCGGGACGAACACCGGGGAGCTGTTTTTT

clone size: .
D gene: TRBD1
V gene: TRBV11-2
J gene: TRBJ2-2
CDR3 protein: CASSLSQGVDTGELFF
CDR3 DNA: TGTGCCAGCAGCTTATCCCAGGGGGTCGACACCGGGGAGCTGTTTTTT

clone size: .
D gene: .
V gene: TRBV25-1
J gene: TRBJ1-4
CDR3 protein: CASSLREKLFF
CDR3 DNA: TGTGCCAGCAGTCTTCGGGAAAAACTGTTTTTT

clone size: .
D gene: .
V gene: TRBV11-2
J gene: TRBJ1-3
CDR3 protein: CASRQTAGSGNTIYF
CDR3 DNA: TGTGCCAGCAGGCAAACGGCAGGCTCTGGAAACACCATATATTTT

clone size: .
D gene: TRBD1
V gene: TRBV19
J gene: TRBJ1-1
CDR3 protein: CASSPGTESWTEAFF
CDR3 DNA: TGTGCCAGTAGTCCGGGGACAGAGTCATGGACTGAAGCTTTCTTT

clone size: .
D gene: .
V gene: TRBV5-6
J gene: TRBJ1-4
CDR3 protein: CASSLNSGFYEKLFF
CDR3 DNA: TGTGCCAGCAGCTTAAATTCAGGGTTTTATGAAAAACTGTTTTTT

clone size: few
D gene: TRBD2
V gene: TRBV5-4
J gene: TRBJ2-1
CDR3 protein: CASSREAGGANEQFF
CDR3 DNA: TGTGCCAGCAGCCGGGAGGCGGGGGGAGCCAATGAGCAGTTCTTC

clone size: .
D gene: TRBD1
V gene: TRBV4-1
J gene: TRBJ2-1
CDR3 protein: CASSQVLPTGGVIENEQFF
CDR3 DNA: TGCGCCAGCAGCCAGGTACTCCCGACAGGGGGTGTAATTGAGAATGAGCAGTTCTTC

clone size: .
D gene: .
V gene: TRBV5-8
J gene: TRBJ1-1
CDR3 protein: CASSLIGEDTEAFF
CDR3 DNA: TGTGCCAGCAGCTTGATCGGGGAGGACACTGAAGCTTTCTTT

clone size: few
D gene: .
V gene: TRBV30
J gene: TRBJ1-1
CDR3 protein: CAWSRGTEAFF
CDR3 DNA: TGTGCCTGGAGTCGAGGGACTGAAGCTTTCTTT

clone size: once
D gene: .
V gene: TRBV27
J gene: TRBJ1-6
CDR3 protein: CASSFSREGDSPLHF
CDR3 DNA: TGTGCCAGCAGTTTTTCGAGGGAGGGAGATTCACCCCTCCACTTT

clone size: .
D gene: TRBD1
V gene: TRBV24-1
J gene: TRBJ2-3
CDR3 protein: CASGQNTDTQYF
CDR3 DNA: TGTGCCTCGGGACAGAACACAGATACGCAGTATTTT

clone size: .
D gene: .
V gene: TRBV30
J gene: TRBJ1-1
CDR3 protein: CAWREGNTEAFF
CDR3 DNA: TGTGCCTGGAGGGAGGGGAACACTGAAGCTTTCTTT

clone size: few
D gene: TRBD2
V gene: TRBV30
J gene: TRBJ2-7
CDR3 protein: CAWSGEVGGNEQYF
CDR3 DNA: TGTGCCTGGAGCGGGGAGGTCGGGGGGAACGAGCAGTACTTC

clone size: .
D gene: .
V gene: TRBV21-1
J gene: TRBJ2-1
CDR3 protein: CASRPGLAGGSEQFF
CDR3 DNA: TGTGCCAGCCGTCCGGGACTAGCAGGGGGTAGTGAGCAGTTCTTC

clone size: .
D gene: TRBD1
V gene: TRBV7-9
J gene: TRBJ2-2
CDR3 protein: CASSLVGGRRTGELFF
CDR3 DNA: TGTGCCAGCAGCTTAGTAGGGGGCAGGCGGACCGGGGAGCTGTTTTTT

clone size: .
D gene: .
V gene: TRBV28
J gene: TRBJ2-2
CDR3 protein: CGTEQSNTGELFF
CDR3 DNA: TGTGGTACAGAGCAATCGAACACCGGGGAGCTGTTTTTT

clone size: once
D gene: .
V gene: TRBV3-1/TRBV3-2
J gene: TRBJ2-3
CDR3 protein: CASSQVTPGIGTDTQYF
CDR3 DNA: TGTGCCAGCAGCCAAGTGACCCCAGGGATTGGCACAGATACGCAGTATTTT

clone size: once
D gene: .
V gene: TRBV4-1
J gene: TRBJ1-3
CDR3 protein: CASSQESISGNTIYF
CDR3 DNA: TGCGCCAGCAGCCAAGAGAGTATATCTGGAAACACCATATATTTT